This TCR beta chain was captured by sequencing in a study of cytomegalovirus exposure and HLA in healthy donors. Both 60 Vbeta primers and 13 Jbeta primers went into the PCR. Measured with immunoSEQ multiplex PCR; TCRdb has only the in-frame clones, and not every one. The sample lists some 270,000 clones, over 90% occurring once. The CDR3 has 16 amino acids. Germline values: CDR1 SGHDT, CDR2 YYEEEE. With 1 base clipped from V and 2 bases from J, the junction kept 6 bases outside the gene matches. The V and J genes are TRBV5-6 and TRBJ2-7; 10 positions agree with TRBD1. This sequence was found in a girl aged 2-9 years in good health and CMV-seronegative. The sequenced sample was PBMCs. The CDR3 region has the DNA TGTGCCAGCAGCTTGTTTGGGACAGGGGTGACCTACGAGCAGTACTTC. Translation: CASSLFGTGVTYEQYF.